This TCR beta chain was profiled in a study of shared clonotypes between healthy human individuals. Method: immunoSEQ multiplex PCR; TCRdb's copy keeps in-frame clones and lacks some. The table lists around 2.5 million clones, 93% of them singletons. Notes on the study in general: Relative to memory subsets, naive subsets generally showed larger estimated richness. The generation probabilities recorded for non-shared clonotypes fell below those of clonotypes shared by all four donors.

To note about this clone: Its specificity is not known.

J gave up 9 bases and V 6 bases, and 9 bases lay outside the gene matches. CDR1 and CDR2 (germline): WSHSY, SAAADI. CDR3 length equals 14 residues. The receptor was isolated from a man between 18 and 35 years old in good health. Some clones in this sample may be carry-over from other donors' samples. The chain uses TRBV10-2 and TRBJ2-1; TRBD2 matches at 9 bases. The sample was naive CD4+ T cells from PBMCs. Sample subset: CD45RA+ positively selected. For the CDR3, the DNA is TGCGCCAGCAGCAGGGCGGGAGGGCTAACTGAGCAGTTCTTC. The encoded protein is CASSRAGGLTEQFF.